This paragraph reports one T cell receptor (beta chain). Its antigen is not known. The data stem from a study of Ad26.COV2.S vaccination and SARS-CoV-2 variants. The study's findings and limits: Vaccine recipients and placebo recipients showed similar non-spike TCR breadth. Compared with placebo recipients, vaccine recipients had higher spike-specific TCR breadth.

The CDR3 is 15 amino acids. From germline, CDR1 is MGHRA and CDR2 YSYEKL. Between the trimmed V and J ends, which lost 1 base and 7 bases, there was a span of 13 bases. As to treatment: some 20 received Ad26.COV2.S at low or high dose, single or two shots; about 5 received placebo; per-sample allocation not given. Collection of samples fell on day 63 after the first vaccine or placebo injection. This table comes from immunoSEQ multiplex PCR, and its TCRdb copy is limited to in-frame clones, with some not included. This sample has hundreds of thousands of clones, with 89% found just once. This receptor was taken from a person between 18 and 65 years old who received the Ad26.COV2.S COVID-19 vaccine or a placebo. This material consisted of peripheral blood, taken in a trial of Ad26.COV2.S vaccine versus placebo. J is TRBJ2-2 and V is TRBV4-1; the D gene is possibly TRBD1 (5 bases). This chain's CDR3 is CASSQGARQFGELFF. Written as DNA, the CDR3 is TGCGCCAGCAGCCAAGGTGCACGACAGTTCGGGGAGCTGTTTTTT.